The subject of this entry is one TCR beta chain. The protocol was immunoSEQ multiplex PCR, while the TCRdb copy is restricted to in-frame clones and leaves out a portion. The table records roughly 240,000 clones, 87% of them present only once. This entry belongs to a study of blood T cell repertoires in COVID-19. Study information: Sites in the United States, Italy and Spain provided acute and convalescent COVID-19 samples.

Clinical histories supplied by participants themselves formed the basis of cohort assignment. The ends lost 5 bases at V and 9 bases at J; junction bases unmatched: 11. This CDR3 contains 15 residues. The V gene's germline CDR1 is PRHDT and CDR2 FYEKMQ (reference sequence). The chain uses TRBV13 and TRBJ2-1; the match to TRBD2 covers 9 bases. The TCR was taken from a woman between 25 and 40 years old with acute COVID-19. The sequenced material came from PBMCs or T cells enriched from blood (not recorded which). For the CDR3, the DNA is TGTGCCAGCAGCCCCCGGGGGCGGGGGGGCCGTGAGCAGTTCTTC. Amino acid sequence: CASSPRGRGGREQFF.